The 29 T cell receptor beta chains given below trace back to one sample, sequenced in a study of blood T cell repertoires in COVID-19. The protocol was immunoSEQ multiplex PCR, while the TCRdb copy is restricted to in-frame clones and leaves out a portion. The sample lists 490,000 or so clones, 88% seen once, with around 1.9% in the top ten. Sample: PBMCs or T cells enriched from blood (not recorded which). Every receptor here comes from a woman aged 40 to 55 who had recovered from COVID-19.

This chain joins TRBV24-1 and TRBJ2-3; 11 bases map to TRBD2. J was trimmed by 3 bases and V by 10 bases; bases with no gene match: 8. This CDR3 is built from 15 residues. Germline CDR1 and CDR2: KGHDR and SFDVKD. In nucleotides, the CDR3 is TGTGCCACGTCGACTAGCGGGATAGAAACAGATACGCAGTATTTT. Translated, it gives CATSTSGIETDTQYF.

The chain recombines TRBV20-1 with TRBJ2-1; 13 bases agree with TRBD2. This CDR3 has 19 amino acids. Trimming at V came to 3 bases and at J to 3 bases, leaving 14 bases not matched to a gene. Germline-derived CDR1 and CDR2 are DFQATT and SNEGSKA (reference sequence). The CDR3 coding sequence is TGCAGTGCTAGTACCGGGACTAGCGGGGATTACCTCCTCTACAATGAGCAGTTCTTC. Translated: CSASTGTSGDYLLYNEQFF.

In DNA, the CDR3 is TGTGCCAGCAGCCAAGGACAGGGAATCTCCTACGAGCAGTACTTC. Protein sequence: CASSQGQGISYEQYF. The chain couples TRBV5-4 to TRBJ2-7; TRBD1 matches 8 bases. The ends lost 4 bases at V and 0 bases at J; junction bases unmatched: 6. In germline, CDR1 is SGHNT, CDR2 YYREEE (reference sequence). The CDR3 spans 15 residues.

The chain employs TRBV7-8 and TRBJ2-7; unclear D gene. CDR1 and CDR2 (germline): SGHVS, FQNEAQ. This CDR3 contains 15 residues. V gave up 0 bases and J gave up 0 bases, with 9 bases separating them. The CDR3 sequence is CASSLAVSGSYEQYF. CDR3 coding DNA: TGTGCCAGCAGCTTAGCGGTTTCCGGCTCCTACGAGCAGTACTTC.

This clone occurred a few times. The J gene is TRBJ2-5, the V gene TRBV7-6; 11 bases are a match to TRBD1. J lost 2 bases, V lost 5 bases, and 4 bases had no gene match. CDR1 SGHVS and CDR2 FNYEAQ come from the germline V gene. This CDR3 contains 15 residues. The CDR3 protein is CASSAGTGGQETQYF. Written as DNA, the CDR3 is TGTGCCAGCAGCGCCGGGACAGGGGGACAAGAGACCCAGTACTTC.

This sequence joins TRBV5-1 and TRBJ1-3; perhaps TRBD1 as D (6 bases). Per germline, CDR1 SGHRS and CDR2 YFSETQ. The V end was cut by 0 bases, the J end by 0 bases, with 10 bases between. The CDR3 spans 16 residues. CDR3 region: CASSLERTVSGNTIYF. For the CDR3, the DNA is TGCGCCAGCAGCTTGGAACGGACAGTCTCTGGAAACACCATATATTTT.

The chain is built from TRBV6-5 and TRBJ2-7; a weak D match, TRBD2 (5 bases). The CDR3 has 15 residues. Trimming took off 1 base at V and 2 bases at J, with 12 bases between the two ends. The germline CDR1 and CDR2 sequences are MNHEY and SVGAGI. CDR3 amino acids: CASSYYASGTYEQYF. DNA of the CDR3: TGTGCCAGCAGTTACTATGCCAGCGGTACCTACGAGCAGTACTTC.

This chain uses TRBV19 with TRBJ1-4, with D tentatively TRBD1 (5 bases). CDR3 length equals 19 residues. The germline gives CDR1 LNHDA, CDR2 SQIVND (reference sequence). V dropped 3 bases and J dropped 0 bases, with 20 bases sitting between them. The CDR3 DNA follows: TGTGCCAGTAGTATGGGGGGAGCCCGGGCTGCAGCAACTAATGAAAAACTGTTTTTT. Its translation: CASSMGGARAAATNEKLFF.

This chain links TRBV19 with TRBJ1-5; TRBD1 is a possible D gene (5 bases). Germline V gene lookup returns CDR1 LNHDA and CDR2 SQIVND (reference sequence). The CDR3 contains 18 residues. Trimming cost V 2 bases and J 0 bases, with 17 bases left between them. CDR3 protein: CASSIQGQGLYSNQPQHF. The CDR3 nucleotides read TGTGCCAGTAGTATACAGGGTCAGGGCCTTTATAGCAATCAGCCCCAGCATTTT.

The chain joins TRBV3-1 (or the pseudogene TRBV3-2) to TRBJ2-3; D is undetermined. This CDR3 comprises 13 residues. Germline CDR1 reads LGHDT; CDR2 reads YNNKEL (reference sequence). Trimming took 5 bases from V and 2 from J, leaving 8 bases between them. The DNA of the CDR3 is TGTGCCAGCAGCGAACCAGTCACAGATACGCAGTATTTT. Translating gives CASSEPVTDTQYF.

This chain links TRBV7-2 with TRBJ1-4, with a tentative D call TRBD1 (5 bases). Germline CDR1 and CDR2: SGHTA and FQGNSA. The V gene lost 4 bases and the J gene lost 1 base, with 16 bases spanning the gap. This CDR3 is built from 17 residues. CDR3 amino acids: CASSSLWGGETNEKLFF. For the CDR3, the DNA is TGTGCCAGCAGCTCCCTTTGGGGGGGAGAAACTAATGAAAAACTGTTTTTT.

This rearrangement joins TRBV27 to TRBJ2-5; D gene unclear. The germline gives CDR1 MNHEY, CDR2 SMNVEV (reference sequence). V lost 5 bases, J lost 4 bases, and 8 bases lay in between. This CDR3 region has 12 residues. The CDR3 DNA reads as TGTGCCAGCAGTGCTCTCGGAGAGACCCAGTACTTC. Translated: CASSALGETQYF.

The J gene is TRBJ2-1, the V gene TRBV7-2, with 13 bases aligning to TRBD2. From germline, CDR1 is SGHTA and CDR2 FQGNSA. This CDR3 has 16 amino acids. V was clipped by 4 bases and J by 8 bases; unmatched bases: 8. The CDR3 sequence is CASSYGTSGTKDEQFF. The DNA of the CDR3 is TGTGCCAGCAGCTACGGGACTAGCGGGACCAAGGATGAGCAGTTCTTC.

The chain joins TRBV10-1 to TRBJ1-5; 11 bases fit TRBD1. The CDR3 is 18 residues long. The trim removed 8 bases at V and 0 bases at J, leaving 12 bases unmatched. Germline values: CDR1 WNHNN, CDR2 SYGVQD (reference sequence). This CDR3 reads CASAGQGAKEDSNQPQHF. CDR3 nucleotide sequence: TGCGCCAGCGCCGGACAGGGGGCGAAAGAGGATAGCAATCAGCCCCAGCATTTT.

CDR3 protein: CAISDGTHEAFF. CDR3 DNA: TGTGCCATCAGTGATGGGACACATGAAGCTTTCTTT. The chain has TRBV10-3 and TRBJ1-1; D may be TRBD1 (6 bases). In germline, CDR1 is ENHRY, CDR2 SYGVKD. The CDR3 extends over 12 amino acids. With 3 bases removed from V and 7 bases from J, the gap between germline ends came to 9 bases.

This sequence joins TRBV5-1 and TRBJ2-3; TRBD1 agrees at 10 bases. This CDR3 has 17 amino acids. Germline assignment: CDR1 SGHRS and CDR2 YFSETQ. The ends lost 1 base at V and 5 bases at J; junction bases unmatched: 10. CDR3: CASSLSPGQGNRDTQYF. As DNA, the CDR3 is TGCGCCAGCAGCTTGAGCCCGGGACAGGGGAACAGAGATACGCAGTATTTT.

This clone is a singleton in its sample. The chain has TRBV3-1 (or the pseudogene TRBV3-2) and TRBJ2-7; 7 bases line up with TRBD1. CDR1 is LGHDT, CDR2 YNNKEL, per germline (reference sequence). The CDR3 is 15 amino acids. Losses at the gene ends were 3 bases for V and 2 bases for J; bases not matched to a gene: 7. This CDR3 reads CASSQQGVPPYEQYF. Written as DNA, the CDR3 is TGTGCCAGCAGCCAGCAGGGGGTCCCACCCTACGAGCAGTACTTC.

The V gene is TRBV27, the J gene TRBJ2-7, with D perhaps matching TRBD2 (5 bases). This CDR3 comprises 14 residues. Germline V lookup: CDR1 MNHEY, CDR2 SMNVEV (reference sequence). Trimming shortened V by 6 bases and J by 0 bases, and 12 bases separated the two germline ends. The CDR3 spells CASRDRGSSYEQYF. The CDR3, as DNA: TGTGCCAGCAGGGATCGGGGTAGCTCCTACGAGCAGTACTTC.

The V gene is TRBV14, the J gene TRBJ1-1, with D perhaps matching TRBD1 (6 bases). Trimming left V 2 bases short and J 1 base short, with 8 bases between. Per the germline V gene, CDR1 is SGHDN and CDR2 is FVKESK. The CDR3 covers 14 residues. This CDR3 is CASSQTQGNTEAFF. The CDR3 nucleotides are TGTGCCAGCAGCCAAACACAGGGGAACACTGAAGCTTTCTTT.

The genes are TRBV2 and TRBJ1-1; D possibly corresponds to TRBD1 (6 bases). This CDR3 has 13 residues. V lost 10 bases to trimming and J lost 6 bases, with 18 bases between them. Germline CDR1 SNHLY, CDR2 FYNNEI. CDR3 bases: TGTGCCATTTCGACCGAGGGGGTAGCTGAAGCTTTCTTT. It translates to CAISTEGVAEAFF.

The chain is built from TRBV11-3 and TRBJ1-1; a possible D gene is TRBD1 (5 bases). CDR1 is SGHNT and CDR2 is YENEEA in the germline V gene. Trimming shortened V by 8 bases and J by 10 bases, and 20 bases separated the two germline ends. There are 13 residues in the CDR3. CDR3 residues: CASGEREAGRAFF. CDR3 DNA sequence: TGTGCCAGCGGGGAACGTGAGGCAGGGCGAGCTTTCTTT.

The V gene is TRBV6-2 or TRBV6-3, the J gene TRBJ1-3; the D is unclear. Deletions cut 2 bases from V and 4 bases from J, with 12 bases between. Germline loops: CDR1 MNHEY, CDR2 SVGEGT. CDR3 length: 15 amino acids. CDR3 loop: CASSYLAQIGNTIYF. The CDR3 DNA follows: TGTGCCAGCAGTTACCTCGCGCAAATAGGAAACACCATATATTTT.

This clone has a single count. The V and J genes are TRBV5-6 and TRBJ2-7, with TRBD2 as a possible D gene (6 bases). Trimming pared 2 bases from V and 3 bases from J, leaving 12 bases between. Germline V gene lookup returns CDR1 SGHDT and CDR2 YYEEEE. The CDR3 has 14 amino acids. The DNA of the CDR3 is TGTGCCAGCAGCTTCGGCGGGACCTTCTACGAGCAGTACTTC. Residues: CASSFGGTFYEQYF.

The CDR3 nucleotides are TGTGCCAGCAGCCCGGGCACTTCAGGGGTTGAGACCCAGTACTTC. The encoded protein is CASSPGTSGVETQYF. The genes are TRBV3-1 (or the pseudogene TRBV3-2) and TRBJ2-5; maybe TRBD1 (6 bases). Germline V lookup: CDR1 LGHDT, CDR2 YNNKEL (reference sequence). CDR3 length: 15 residues. V lost 4 bases to trimming and J lost 5 bases, with 17 bases between them.

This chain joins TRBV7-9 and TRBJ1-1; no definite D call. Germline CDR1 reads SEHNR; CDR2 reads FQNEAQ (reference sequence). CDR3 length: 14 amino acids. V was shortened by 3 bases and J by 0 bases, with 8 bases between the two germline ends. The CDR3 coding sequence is TGTGCCAGCAGCTTTCCCGGGGTGAACACTGAAGCTTTCTTT. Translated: CASSFPGVNTEAFF.

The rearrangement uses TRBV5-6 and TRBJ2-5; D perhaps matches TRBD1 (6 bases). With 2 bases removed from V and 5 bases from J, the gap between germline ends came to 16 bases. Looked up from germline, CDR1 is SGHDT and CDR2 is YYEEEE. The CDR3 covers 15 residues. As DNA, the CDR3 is TGTGCCAGCAGCTTTCGAGGGGGTGCTGGGGAGACCCAGTACTTC. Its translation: CASSFRGGAGETQYF.

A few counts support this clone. CDR3 nucleotides: TGCGCCAGCAGTGAGTCCCAGGGGGACACTGAAGCTTTCTTT. This sequence encodes CASSESQGDTEAFF. The chain joins TRBV10-1 to TRBJ1-1; 7 bases align to TRBD1. Trimming cost V 0 bases and J 3 bases; bases outside gene matches: 1. Germline V gene lookup returns CDR1 WNHNN and CDR2 SYGVQD (reference sequence). The CDR3 extends over 14 amino acids.

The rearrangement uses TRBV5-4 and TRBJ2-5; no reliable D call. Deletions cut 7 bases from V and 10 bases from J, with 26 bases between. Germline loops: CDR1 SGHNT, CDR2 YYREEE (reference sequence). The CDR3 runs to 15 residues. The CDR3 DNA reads TGTGCCAGCCCACCACCTCGCGGTCTATCGAGTAACCAGTACTTC. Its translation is CASPPPRGLSSNQYF.

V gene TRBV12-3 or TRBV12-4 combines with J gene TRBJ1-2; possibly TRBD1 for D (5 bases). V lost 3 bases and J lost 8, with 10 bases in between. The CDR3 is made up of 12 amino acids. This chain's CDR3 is CASSFRVRGYTF. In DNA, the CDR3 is TGTGCCAGCAGTTTCAGGGTTCGCGGCTACACCTTC.